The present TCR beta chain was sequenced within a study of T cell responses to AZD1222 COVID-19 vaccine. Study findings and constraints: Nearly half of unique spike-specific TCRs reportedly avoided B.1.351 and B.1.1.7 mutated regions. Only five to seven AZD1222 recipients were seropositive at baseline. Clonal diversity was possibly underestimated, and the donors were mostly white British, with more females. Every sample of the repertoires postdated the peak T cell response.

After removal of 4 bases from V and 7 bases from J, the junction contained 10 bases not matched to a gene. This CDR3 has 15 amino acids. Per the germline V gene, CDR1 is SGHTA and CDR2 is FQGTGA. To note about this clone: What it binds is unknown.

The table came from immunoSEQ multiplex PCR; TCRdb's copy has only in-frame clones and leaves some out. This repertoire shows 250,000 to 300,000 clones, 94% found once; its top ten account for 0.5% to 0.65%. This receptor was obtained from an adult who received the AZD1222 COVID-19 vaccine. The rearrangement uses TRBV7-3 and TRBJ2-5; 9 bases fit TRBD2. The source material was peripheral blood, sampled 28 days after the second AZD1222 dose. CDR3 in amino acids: CASSSSSGARGTQYF. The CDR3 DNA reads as TGTGCCAGCAGCTCGTCTAGCGGGGCCCGAGGGACCCAGTACTTC.